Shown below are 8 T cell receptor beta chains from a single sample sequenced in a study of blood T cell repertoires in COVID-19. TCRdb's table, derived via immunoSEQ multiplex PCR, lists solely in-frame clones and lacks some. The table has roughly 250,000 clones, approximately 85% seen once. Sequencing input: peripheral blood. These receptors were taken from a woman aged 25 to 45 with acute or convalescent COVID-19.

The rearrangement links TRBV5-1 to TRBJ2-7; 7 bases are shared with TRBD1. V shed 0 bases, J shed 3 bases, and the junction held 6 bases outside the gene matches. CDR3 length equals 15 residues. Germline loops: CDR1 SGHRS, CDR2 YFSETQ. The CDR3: CASSLGDSWGYEQYF. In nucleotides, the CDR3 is TGCGCCAGCAGCTTGGGGGACAGTTGGGGCTACGAGCAGTACTTC.

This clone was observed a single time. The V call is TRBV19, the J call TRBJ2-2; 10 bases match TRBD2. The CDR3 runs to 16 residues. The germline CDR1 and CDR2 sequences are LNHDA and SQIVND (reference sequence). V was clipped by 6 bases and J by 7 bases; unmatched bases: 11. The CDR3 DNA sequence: TGTGCCAGTAGGACTATAGCGGGAGGTTGGAACGGGGAGCTGTTTTTT. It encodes CASRTIAGGWNGELFF.

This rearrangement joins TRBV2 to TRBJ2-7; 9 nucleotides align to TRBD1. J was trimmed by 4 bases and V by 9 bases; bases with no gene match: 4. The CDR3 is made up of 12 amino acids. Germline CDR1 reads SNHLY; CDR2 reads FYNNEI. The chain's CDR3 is CASQTGGYEQYF. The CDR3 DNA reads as TGTGCCAGTCAGACAGGGGGATACGAGCAGTACTTC.

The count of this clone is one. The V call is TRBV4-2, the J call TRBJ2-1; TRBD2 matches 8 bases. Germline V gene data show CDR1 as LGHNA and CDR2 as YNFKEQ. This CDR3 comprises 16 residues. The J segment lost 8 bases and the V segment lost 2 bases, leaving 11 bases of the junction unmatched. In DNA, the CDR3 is TGTGCCAGCAGCCAAACCGGGACTAGGGGATTAGATGAGCAGTTCTTC. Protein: CASSQTGTRGLDEQFF.

CDR3 coding DNA: TGTGCCAGCAGTTCCCCCCACGGGTTAGCCAAAAACATTCAGTACTTC. Protein: CASSSPHGLAKNIQYF. V usage is TRBV27 and J usage is TRBJ2-4; D remains unclear. This CDR3 contains 16 residues. Per the germline V gene, CDR1 is MNHEY and CDR2 is SMNVEV (reference sequence). V lost 4 bases and J lost 0, with 13 bases in between.

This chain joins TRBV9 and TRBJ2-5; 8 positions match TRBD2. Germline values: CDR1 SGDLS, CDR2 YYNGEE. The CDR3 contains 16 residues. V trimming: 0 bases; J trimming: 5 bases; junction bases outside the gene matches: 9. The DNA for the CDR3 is TGTGCCAGCAGCGTAGTCACGGGAGGGCCGTATGAGACCCAGTACTTC. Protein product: CASSVVTGGPYETQYF.

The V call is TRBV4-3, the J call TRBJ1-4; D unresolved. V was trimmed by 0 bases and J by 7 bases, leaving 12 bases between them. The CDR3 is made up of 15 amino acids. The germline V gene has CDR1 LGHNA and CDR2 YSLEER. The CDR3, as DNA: TGCGCCAGCAGCCAAGATTTACCCTACGCTGAAAAACTGTTTTTT. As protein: CASSQDLPYAEKLFF.

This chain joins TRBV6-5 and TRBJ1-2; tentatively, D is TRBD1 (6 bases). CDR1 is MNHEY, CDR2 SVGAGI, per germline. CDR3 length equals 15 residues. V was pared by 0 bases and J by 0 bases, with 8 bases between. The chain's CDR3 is CASSYSTGSNYGYTF. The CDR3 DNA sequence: TGTGCCAGCAGTTACTCAACAGGGTCTAACTATGGCTACACCTTC.